This TCR beta chain was sequenced for a study of T cells in Graves' hyperthyroidism and ophthalmopathy. General study results and limits: In simple terms, a model built on 13 V-J features told ophthalmopathy apart from stable hyperthyroidism. Before onset, by a median of approximately 6.8 months, the model predicted ophthalmopathy. Most thyroid clonotypes with frequency above 0.001 were detected in blood.

A patient was excluded if there was uncontrolled infection, other autoimmune disease, pregnancy or lactation. This CDR3 has 13 residues. The V end lost 5 bases, the J end lost 7 bases, and 14 bases lay between the germline ends. Germline assignment: CDR1 SGHTA and CDR2 FQGNSA. The investigators amplified TCR beta CDR3 regions from RNA transcripts. Researchers ran a first-round RT-PCR on the TCR CDR3 using the HTBI primer set. In TCRdb, the multiplex PCR reads were re-called with MiXCR into one record per CDR3 protein. The sample includes fewer than 650,000 distinct CDR3 sequences, about 46% of them seen just once. With regard to this clonotype: Its antigen remains unknown.

Sequenced material: peripheral blood or thyroid tissue (not recorded which). The clonotype originates from an adult woman with Graves' disease, either hyperthyroidism or ophthalmopathy (not recorded which). The genes are TRBV7-2 and TRBJ1-1; no definite D call. CDR3 DNA sequence: TGTGCCAGCAGCCCGAGTAGGACGATTGAAGCTTTCTTT. Translated: CASSPSRTIEAFF.